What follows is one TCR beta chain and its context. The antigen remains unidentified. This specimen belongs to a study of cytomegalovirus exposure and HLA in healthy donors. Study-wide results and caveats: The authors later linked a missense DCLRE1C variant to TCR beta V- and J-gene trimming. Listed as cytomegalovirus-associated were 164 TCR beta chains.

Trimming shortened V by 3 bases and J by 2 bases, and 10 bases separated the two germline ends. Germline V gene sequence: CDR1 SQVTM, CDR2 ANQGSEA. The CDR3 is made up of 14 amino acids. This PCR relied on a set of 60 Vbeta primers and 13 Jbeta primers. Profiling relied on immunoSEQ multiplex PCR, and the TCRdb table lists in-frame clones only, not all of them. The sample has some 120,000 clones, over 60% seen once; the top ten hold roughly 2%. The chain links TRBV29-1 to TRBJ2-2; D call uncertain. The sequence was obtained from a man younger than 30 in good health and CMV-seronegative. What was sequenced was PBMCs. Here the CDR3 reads CSVEWPVNTGELFF. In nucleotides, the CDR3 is TGCAGCGTTGAGTGGCCAGTCAACACCGGGGAGCTGTTTTTT.